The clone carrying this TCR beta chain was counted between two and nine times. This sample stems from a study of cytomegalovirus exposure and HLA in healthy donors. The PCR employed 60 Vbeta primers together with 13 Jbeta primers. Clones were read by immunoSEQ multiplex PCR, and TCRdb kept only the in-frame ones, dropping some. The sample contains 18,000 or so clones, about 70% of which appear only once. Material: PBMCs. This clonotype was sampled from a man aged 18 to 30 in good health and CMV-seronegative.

The CDR3: CASSYFGRGNGYTF. The CDR3 nucleotides are TGTGCCAGCAGTTACTTTGGCAGGGGAAATGGCTACACCTTC. The chain joins TRBV6-5 to TRBJ1-2; a weak D match, TRBD1 (6 bases). V was trimmed by 1 base and J by 6 bases, leaving 12 bases between them. The germline gives CDR1 MNHEY, CDR2 SVGAGI. This CDR3 region has 14 residues.